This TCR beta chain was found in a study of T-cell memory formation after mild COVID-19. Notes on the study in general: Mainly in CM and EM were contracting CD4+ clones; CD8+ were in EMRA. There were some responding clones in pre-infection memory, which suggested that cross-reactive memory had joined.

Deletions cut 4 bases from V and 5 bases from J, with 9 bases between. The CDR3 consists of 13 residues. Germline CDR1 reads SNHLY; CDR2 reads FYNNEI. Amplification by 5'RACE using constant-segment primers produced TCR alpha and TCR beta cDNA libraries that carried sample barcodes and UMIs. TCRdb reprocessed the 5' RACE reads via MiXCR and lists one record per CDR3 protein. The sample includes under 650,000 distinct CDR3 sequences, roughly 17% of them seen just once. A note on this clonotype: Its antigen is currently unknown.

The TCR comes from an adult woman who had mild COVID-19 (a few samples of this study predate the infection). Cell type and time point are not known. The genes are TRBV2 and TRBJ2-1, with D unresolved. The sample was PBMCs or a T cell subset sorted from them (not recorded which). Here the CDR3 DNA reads TGTGCCAGCAGTGGGGCCGTGAACAATGAGCAGTTCTTC. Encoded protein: CASSGAVNNEQFF.